The 3 T cell receptor beta chains presented below share a single source sample, sequenced in a study of blood T cell repertoires in COVID-19. Some clones are missing from TCRdb's copy, which holds only in-frame ones; the method was immunoSEQ multiplex PCR. Among about 83,000 clones, about 86% were seen once, and the ten largest hold about a fifth. The sample taken for sequencing was peripheral blood. The origin of the receptors is an elderly woman in a cohort sampled during active or convalescent COVID-19.

This sequence joins TRBV11-2 and TRBJ1-2, with D possibly TRBD1 on 5 matching bases. Trimming took 5 bases from V and 6 from J, leaving 22 bases between them. The CDR3 extends over 16 amino acids. Per the germline V gene, CDR1 is SGHAT and CDR2 is FQNNGV. The CDR3 DNA sequence: TGTGCCAGCAGCCCAGGGAGCGGGGGTAAATGGAATGGCTACACCTTC. Translated, it gives CASSPGSGGKWNGYTF.

This clone was detected once. The gene calls are TRBV10-1 and TRBJ1-1; D is uncertain. The CDR3 covers 13 residues. The V end was cut by 10 bases, the J end by 5 bases, with 17 bases between. CDR1 is WNHNN, CDR2 SYGVQD, per germline (reference sequence). The CDR3 sequence is CATSRQPTTEAFF. CDR3 coding DNA: TGCGCCACCTCGAGGCAGCCGACGACTGAAGCTTTCTTT.

This rearrangement joins TRBV19 to TRBJ2-6; tentatively, D is TRBD2 (6 bases). Germline CDR1 LNHDA, CDR2 SQIVND (reference sequence). Trimming pared 3 bases from V and 0 bases from J, leaving 15 bases between. The CDR3 is made up of 18 amino acids. The CDR3 spells CASSIEGGPISGANVLTF. The DNA of the CDR3 is TGTGCCAGTAGTATCGAGGGAGGCCCTATCTCTGGGGCCAACGTCCTGACTTTC.